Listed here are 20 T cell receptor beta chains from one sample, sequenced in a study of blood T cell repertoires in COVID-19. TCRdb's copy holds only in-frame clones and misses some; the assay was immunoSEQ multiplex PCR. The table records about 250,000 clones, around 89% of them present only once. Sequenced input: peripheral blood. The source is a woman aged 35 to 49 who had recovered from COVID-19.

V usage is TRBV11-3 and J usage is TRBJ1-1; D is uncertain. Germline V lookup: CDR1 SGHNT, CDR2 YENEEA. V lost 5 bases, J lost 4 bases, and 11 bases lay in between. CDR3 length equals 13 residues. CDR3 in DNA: TGTGCCAGCAGCACCGGCCCGGGCACTGAAGCTTTCTTT. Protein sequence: CASSTGPGTEAFF.

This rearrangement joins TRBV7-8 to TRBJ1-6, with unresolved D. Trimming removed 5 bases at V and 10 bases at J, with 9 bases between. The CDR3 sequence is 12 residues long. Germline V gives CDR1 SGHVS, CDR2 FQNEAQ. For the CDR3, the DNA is TGTGCCAGCAGCGCCCCCGGGTCACCCCTCCACTTT. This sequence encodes CASSAPGSPLHF. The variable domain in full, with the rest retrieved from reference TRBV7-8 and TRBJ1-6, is GAGVSQSPRYKVAKRGQDVALRCDPISGHVSLFWYQQALGQGPEFLTYFQNEAQLDKSGLPSDRFFAERPEGSVSTLKIQRTQQEDSAVYLCASSAPGSPLHFGNGTRLTVT.

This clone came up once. The CDR3 DNA reads TGTGCCAGCAGCCAAGGGCTAGCAGTCACCTACGAGCAGTACGTC. Its translation is CASSQGLAVTYEQYV. The chain carries TRBV3-1 (or the pseudogene TRBV3-2) and TRBJ2-7; D might be TRBD2 (5 bases). The germline gives CDR1 LGHDT, CDR2 YNNKEL (reference sequence). The CDR3 extends over 15 amino acids. Trimming cost V 1 base and J 2 bases, with 12 bases left between them.

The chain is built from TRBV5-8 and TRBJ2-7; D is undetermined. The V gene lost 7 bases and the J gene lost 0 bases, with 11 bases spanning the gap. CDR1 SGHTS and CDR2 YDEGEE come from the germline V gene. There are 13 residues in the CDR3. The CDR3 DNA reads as TGTGCCAGCTTCTCGTGGGCCTCCTACGAGCAGTACGTC. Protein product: CASFSWASYEQYV.

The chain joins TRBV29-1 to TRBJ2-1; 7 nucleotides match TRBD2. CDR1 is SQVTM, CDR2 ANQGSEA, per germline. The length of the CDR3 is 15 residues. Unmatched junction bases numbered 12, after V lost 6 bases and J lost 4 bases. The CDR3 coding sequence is TGCAGCGTCCCGAGGGGCGGGAGTGAGTACAATGAGCAGTTCTTC. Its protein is CSVPRGGSEYNEQFF.

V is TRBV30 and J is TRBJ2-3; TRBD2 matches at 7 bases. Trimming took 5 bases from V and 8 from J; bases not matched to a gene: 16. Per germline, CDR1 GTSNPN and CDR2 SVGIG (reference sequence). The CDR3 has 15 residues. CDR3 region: CAWGSLSGALGTQYF. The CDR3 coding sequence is TGTGCCTGGGGCTCCCTCAGCGGGGCCCTGGGTACGCAGTATTTT.

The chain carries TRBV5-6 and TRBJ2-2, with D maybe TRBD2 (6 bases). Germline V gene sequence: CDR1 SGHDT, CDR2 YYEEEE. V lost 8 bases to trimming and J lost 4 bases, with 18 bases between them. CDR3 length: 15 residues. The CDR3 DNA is TGTGCCAGTGGGCCTGGGGGGAGTGGCACCGGGGAGCTGTTTTTT. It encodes CASGPGGSGTGELFF.

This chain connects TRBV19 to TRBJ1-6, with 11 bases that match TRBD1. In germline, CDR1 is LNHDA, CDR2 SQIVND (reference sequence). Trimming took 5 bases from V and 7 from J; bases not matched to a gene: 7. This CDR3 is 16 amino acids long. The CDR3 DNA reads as TGTGCCAGTAGTCACCGGACAGGGGGCCGGAATTCACCCCTCCACTTT. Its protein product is CASSHRTGGRNSPLHF.

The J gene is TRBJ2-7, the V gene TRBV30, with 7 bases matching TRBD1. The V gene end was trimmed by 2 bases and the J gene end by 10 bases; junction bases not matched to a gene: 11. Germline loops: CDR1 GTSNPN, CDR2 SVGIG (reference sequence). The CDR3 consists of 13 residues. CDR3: CAWSPIETGFQYF. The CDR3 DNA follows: TGTGCCTGGAGTCCAATCGAGACAGGGTTTCAGTACTTC.

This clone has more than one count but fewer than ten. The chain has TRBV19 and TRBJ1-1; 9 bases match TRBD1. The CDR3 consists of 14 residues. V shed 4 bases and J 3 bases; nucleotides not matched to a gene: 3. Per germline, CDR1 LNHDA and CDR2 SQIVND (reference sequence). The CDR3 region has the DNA TGTGCCAGTAGTACACAGGGGGCGGACACTGAAGCTTTCTTT. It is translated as CASSTQGADTEAFF. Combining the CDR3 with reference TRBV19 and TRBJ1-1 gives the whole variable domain DGGITQSPKYLFRKEGQNVTLSCEQNLNHDAMYWYRQDPGQGLRLIYYSQIVNDFQKGDIAEGYSVSREKKESFPLTVTSAQKNPTAFYLCASSTQGADTEAFFGQGTRLTVV.

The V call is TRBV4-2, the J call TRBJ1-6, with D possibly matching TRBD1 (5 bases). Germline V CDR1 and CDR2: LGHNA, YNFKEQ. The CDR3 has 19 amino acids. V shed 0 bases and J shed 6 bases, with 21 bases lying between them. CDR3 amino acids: CASSQDRGGVGGVNSPLHF. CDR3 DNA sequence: TGTGCCAGCAGCCAAGATCGTGGGGGTGTTGGGGGGGTTAATTCACCCCTCCACTTT.

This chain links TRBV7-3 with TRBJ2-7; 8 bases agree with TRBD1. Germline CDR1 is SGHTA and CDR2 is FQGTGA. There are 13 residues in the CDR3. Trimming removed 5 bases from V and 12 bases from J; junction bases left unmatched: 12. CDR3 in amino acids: CASSPRGGDRRYF. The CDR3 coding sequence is TGTGCCAGCAGCCCCCGGGGTGGGGACAGGCGGTACTTC.

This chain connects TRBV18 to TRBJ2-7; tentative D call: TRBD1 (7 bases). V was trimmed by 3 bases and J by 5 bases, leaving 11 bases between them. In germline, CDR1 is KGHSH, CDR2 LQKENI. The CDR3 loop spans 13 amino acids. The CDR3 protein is CASSPQGGHEQYF. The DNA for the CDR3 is TGTGCCAGCTCACCCCAGGGGGGCCACGAGCAGTACTTC.

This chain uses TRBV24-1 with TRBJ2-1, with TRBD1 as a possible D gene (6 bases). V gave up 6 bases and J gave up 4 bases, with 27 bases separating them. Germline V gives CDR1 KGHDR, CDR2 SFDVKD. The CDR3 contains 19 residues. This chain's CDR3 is CATSSGAQAARTEYNEQFF. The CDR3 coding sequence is TGTGCCACCAGTTCGGGTGCCCAAGCCGCAAGGACAGAATACAATGAGCAGTTCTTC.

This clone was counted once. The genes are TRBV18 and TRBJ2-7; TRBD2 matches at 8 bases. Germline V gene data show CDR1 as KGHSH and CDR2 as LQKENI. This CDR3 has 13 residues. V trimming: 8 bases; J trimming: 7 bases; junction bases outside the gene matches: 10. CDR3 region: CASRRGGGLEQYF. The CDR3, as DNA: TGTGCCAGCCGGAGAGGCGGGGGGCTGGAGCAGTACTTC.

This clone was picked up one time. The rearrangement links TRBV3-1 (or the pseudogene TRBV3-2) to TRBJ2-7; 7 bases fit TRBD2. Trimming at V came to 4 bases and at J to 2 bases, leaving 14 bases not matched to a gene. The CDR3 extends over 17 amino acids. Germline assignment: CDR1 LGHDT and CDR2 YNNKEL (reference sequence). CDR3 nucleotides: TGTGCCAGCAGCCCCAACCCTTGGGCGGGAGCCCCCTACGAGCAGTACTTC. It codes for CASSPNPWAGAPYEQYF.

The CDR3 is CASSTRDYSYEQYF. The DNA for the CDR3 is TGTGCCAGCAGTACCCGGGACTACTCCTACGAGCAGTACTTC. V usage is TRBV6-5 and J usage is TRBJ2-7; 7 bases are a match to TRBD2. Germline assignment: CDR1 MNHEY and CDR2 SVGAGI. The CDR3 extends over 14 amino acids. Trimming removed 5 bases from V and 0 bases from J; junction bases left unmatched: 4.

The CDR3 protein is CASSRDRGTDGYTF. DNA for the CDR3: TGTGCCAGCAGCAGAGACAGGGGAACTGATGGCTACACCTTC. The chain links TRBV28 to TRBJ1-2, with 8 positions matching TRBD1. CDR3 length: 14 residues. V was pared by 6 bases and J by 6 bases, with 9 bases of the junction left unmatched. CDR1 is MDHEN and CDR2 is SYDVKM in the germline V gene.

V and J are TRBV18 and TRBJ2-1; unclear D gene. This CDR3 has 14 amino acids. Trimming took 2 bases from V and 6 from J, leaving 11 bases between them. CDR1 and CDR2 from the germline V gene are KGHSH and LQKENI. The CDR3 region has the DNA TGTGCCAGCTCACCAGATGGGCCTGGCAATGAGCAGTTCTTC. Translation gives CASSPDGPGNEQFF.

DNA of the CDR3: TGTGCCACCAGCAATACAGGCGGCTATGGCTACACCTTC. Encoded protein: CATSNTGGYGYTF. The V and J genes are TRBV15 and TRBJ1-2; weak D call: TRBD1 (5 bases). V lost 4 bases, J lost 4 bases, and 10 bases lay in between. The CDR3 is 13 amino acids. Germline assignment: CDR1 LNHNV and CDR2 YYDKDF (reference sequence).